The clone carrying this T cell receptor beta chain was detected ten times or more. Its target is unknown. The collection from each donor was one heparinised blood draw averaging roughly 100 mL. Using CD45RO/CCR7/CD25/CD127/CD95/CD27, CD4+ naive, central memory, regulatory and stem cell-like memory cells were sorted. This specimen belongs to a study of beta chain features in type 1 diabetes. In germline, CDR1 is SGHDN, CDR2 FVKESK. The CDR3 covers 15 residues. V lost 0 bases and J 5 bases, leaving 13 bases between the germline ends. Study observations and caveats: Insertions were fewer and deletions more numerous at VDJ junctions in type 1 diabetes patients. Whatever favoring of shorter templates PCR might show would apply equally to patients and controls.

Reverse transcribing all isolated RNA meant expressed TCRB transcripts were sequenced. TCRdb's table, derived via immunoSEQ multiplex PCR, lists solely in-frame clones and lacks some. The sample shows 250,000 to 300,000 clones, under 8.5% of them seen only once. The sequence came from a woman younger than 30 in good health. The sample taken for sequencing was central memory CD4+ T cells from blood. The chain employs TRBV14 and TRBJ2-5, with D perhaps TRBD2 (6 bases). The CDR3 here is CASSQDLSGRETQYF. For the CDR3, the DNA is TGTGCCAGCAGCCAAGATCTTTCGGGGAGGGAGACCCAGTACTTC.